This TCR beta chain was profiled in a study of T cells in localized non-small cell lung cancer. Points from the study as a whole: Among the top 100 tumor clones, a median about 57 appeared in adjacent lung.

A remark on this clone: What it binds is unknown.

V gave up 6 bases and J gave up 0 bases, with 8 bases separating them. The CDR3 contains 13 residues. Germline CDR1 reads SGHDN; CDR2 reads FVKESK. Generated by immunoSEQ multiplex PCR, the TCRdb table keeps only in-frame clones and is missing some. The sample lists about 24,000 clones, approximately 91% occurring once. The sample here was peripheral blood, taken before any cancer treatment. V is TRBV14 and J is TRBJ1-2; D call uncertain. The TCR originated in a man between 40 and 70 years old with stage I squamous cell lung carcinoma. The CDR3 DNA reads TGTGCCAGCAGTACCGGGCCTAACTATGGCTACACCTTC. Protein product: CASSTGPNYGYTF. The full variable domain, its missing parts supplied by reference TRBV14 and TRBJ1-2, is EAGVTQFPSHSVIEKGQTVTLRCDPISGHDNLYWYRRVMGKEIKFLLHFVKESKQDESGMPNNRFLAERTGGTYSTLKVQPAELEDSGVYFCASSTGPNYGYTFGSGTRLTVV.